This T cell receptor (beta chain) was identified during a study of T cell repertoires in cytomegalovirus infection. The wider study: It can be stated that public TCR beta signatures indicated CMV infection as well as a matching HLA type. Study conclusions and caveats: Cumulative frequency of public TCR beta families picked out carriers of CMV plus the relevant HLA. CMV-specific HLA-C-restricted TCR beta clonotypes dominated the ex vivo response.

Using its own MiXCR run on the reads, TCRdb lists one record per CDR3 protein. The sample lists under 150,000 distinct CDR3 sequences; 8.8% were seen once. The sample holds many counts of this clonotype. What it binds is unknown. CDR1 is SGHTA and CDR2 is FQGNSA in the germline V gene. V was pared by 1 base and J by 5 bases, with 8 bases between. The CDR3 length is 13 residues. V gene TRBV7-2 combines with J gene TRBJ2-5, with unresolved D. The sequence derives from a human donor in good health (CMV status not recorded). Some clones in this sample may be carry-over from other donors' samples. Sequences were obtained from PBMCs. CDR3 bases: TGTGCCAGCAGCTTAGAGAGGCGTGAGACCCAGTACTTC. Its translation: CASSLERRETQYF. Full variable domain (outside the CDR3, taken from reference TRBV7-2 and TRBJ2-5): GAGVSQSPSNKVTEKGKDVELRCDPISGHTALYWYRQSLGQGLEFLIYFQGNSAPDKSGLPSDRFSAERTGGSVSTLTIQRTQQEDSAVYLCASSLERRETQYFGPGTRLLVL.